Detailed here is one T cell receptor beta chain. What antigen it recognizes has not been identified. The record has no base qualities; no much larger clone is one base away. This specimen belongs to a study of CD8 T cells in ankylosing spondylitis (dated by TCRdb to 2016 to 2017). Some background on the complete study: To find TCR variants linked to disease, the study profiled T cell receptor beta repertoires in ankylosing spondylitis patients and healthy donors. In total, the full study cohort was made up of nearly 110 healthy donors and more than 20 ankylosing spondylitis patients. Peripheral blood samples were taken, and synovial fluid was additionally collected from ankylosing spondylitis patients.

Overall results and qualifications from the work: The disease-linked clones were reported to be significantly enriched in matched synovial fluid samples from ankylosing spondylitis patients. Some motif variants had previously been reported in the synovial fluid and blood of reactive arthritis patients, which suggests shared mechanisms of disease initiation. A CD8+ phenotype was shown by the disease-linked clones, which were found at relatively low frequencies in peripheral blood. A TCR beta motif made up of fewer than 10 highly homologous amino acid variants appeared to be characteristic of blood from ankylosing spondylitis patients.

The sample was run on an Illumina HiSeq 2500. Quantitative 5'-RACE with molecular barcodes was the method used to prepare the TCR beta libraries. The study's processing was this. Disease-linked TCR variants were identified with a new computational method built on a probabilistic model of VDJ rearrangement. Using fastp trimming at Q25 and MiXCR clonotype assembly, TCRdb reanalyzed the public sequencing data and kept in-frame beta chains. Each CDR3 protein appears once, grouped with its most common genes and DNA. These V and J calls derive from TCRdb rather than the authors' analysis. The sample table shows around 540,000 distinct CDR3 sequences, and more than 9.5% are seen once. In total, the top ten clones hold approximately 6.2% of the sample. Unmatched junction bases come to 2, with V trimmed by 6 bases and J by 5 bases. Based on the germline V gene, the CDR1 and CDR2 sequences are SNHLY and FYNNEI. Including cysteine and phenylalanine, the CDR3 has 13 amino acids. Only CDR3 DNA is held: 39 bases, read in frame from base 1.

Recombination joined TRBV2 with TRBJ2-3, and 10 junctional nucleotides match TRBD2. This TCR was sampled from a male donor with ankylosing spondylitis. The sample was blood, either unsorted or a sorted T cell fraction (not recorded which). The CDR3 corresponds to CASRSGGGDTQYF. The nucleotides read TGTGCCAGCAGAAGCGGGGGGGGAGATACGCAGTATTTT.